This TCR beta chain was found in a study of Graves' ophthalmopathy and Graves' hyperthyroidism. Beta-chain TCR CDR3 regions were amplified from RNA transcripts. An opening RT-PCR round employed HTBI primers and preceded a second-round multiplex PCR. TCRdb re-called the multiplex PCR reads with MiXCR, one entry per CDR3 protein. The data contain some 240,000 distinct CDR3 sequences, less than 55% of them singletons. Trimming removed 7 bases from V and 7 bases from J, with 19 bases in between. The CDR3 contains 14 residues. CDR1 and CDR2 from the germline V gene are SEHNR and FQNEAQ (reference sequence).

The sequencing sample was made of peripheral blood. This chain links TRBV7-9 with TRBJ1-2, with D possibly TRBD1 on 6 matching bases. This TCR was recovered from an adult man with Graves' ophthalmopathy. The CDR3 coding sequence is TGTGCCAGCACCGATAACCCACAGGGAGTTGGCTACACCTTC. It yields the protein CASTDNPQGVGYTF.